This T cell receptor (beta chain) is drawn from a study of cytomegalovirus exposure and HLA in healthy donors. Study-level points and caveats: While the bulk of TCR sequences proved rare, some public TCRs turned up in many donors. In vitro experiments confirmed that a few CMV-associated chains were specific for CMV antigens.

Concerning this clone itself: Its antigen remains unknown.

Using immunoSEQ multiplex PCR, the repertoire was profiled, and TCRdb retains in-frame clones only, with some absent. The top ten hold less than 2% of the sample, which has tens of thousands of clones, 85% to 95% seen once. The donors formed part of the approximately 130-subject validation cohort, distinct from the roughly 630-subject first cohort. Sequences were obtained from PBMCs. This sequence was found in a man between 18 and 35 years old in good health and CMV-seropositive.

CDR3: CASSLGRYNEQFF. The CDR3 coding sequence is TGTGCCAGTAGCCTGGGGAGGTACAATGAGCAGTTCTTC. The gene calls are TRBV19 and TRBJ2-1, with a possible D match to TRBD2 (6 bases). The V end was cut by 6 bases, the J end by 4 bases, with 10 bases between. The CDR3 sequence is 13 residues long. Germline CDR1 and CDR2: LNHDA and SQIVND (reference sequence).